Each of the 26 T cell receptor beta chains below was sequenced from the same sample in a study of T cell responses to AZD1222 COVID-19 vaccine. Sequencing used immunoSEQ multiplex PCR; TCRdb keeps in-frame clones, though not all of them. The data contain 100,000 to 150,000 clones, roughly 90% of them singletons. The sequences come from peripheral blood, collected on day 0 of AZD1222 vaccination. Every receptor here comes from an adult in good health.

In DNA form, the CDR3 reads TGCAGTGCTAGTCGGGGGGACCATAGCAATCAGCCCCAGCATTTT. Encoded protein: CSASRGDHSNQPQHF. The J gene is TRBJ1-5, the V gene TRBV20-1; tentative D call: TRBD1 (5 bases). V was clipped by 3 bases and J by 0 bases, with 12 bases between them. This CDR3 region has 15 residues. Germline lookup yields CDR1 DFQATT and CDR2 SNEGSKA (reference sequence).

This clone was found a few times. The rearrangement links TRBV15 to TRBJ2-2; D remains ambiguous. Trimming took 4 bases from V and 3 from J, leaving 21 bases between them. The CDR3 spans 18 residues. CDR1 and CDR2 (germline): LNHNV, YYDKDF (reference sequence). DNA for the CDR3: TGTGCCACCAGCAAAATAAGGGCGTCAGCGAGAGACACCGGGGAGCTGTTTTTT. This codes for CATSKIRASARDTGELFF.

This clone has a handful of counts. This CDR3 is CASHRGTGGSSYEQYF. CDR3 bases: TGTGCCAGTCACCGAGGGACAGGAGGGTCCTCCTACGAGCAGTACTTC. The chain couples TRBV28 to TRBJ2-7; 8 nucleotides line up with TRBD1. CDR3 length: 16 amino acids. The junction had 13 bases not matched to a gene; V was cut back by 9 bases and J by 0 bases. From germline, CDR1 is MDHEN and CDR2 SYDVKM. The full variable domain, its missing parts supplied by reference TRBV28 and TRBJ2-7, is DVKVTQSSRYLVKRTGEKVFLECVQDMDHENMFWYRQDPGLGLRLIYFSYDVKMKEKGDIPEGYSVSREKKERFSLILESASTNQTSMYLCASHRGTGGSSYEQYFGPGTRLTVT.

The rearrangement joins TRBV5-1 to TRBJ2-7, with 10 bases matching TRBD1. The V gene end was trimmed by 2 bases and the J gene end by 2 bases; junction bases not matched to a gene: 7. The CDR3 runs 16 residues. Germline V gene sequence: CDR1 SGHRS, CDR2 YFSETQ. The CDR3 protein is CASSLGHGTGAYEQYF. The CDR3 nucleotides read TGCGCCAGCAGCTTAGGACATGGGACAGGGGCCTACGAGCAGTACTTC.

J is TRBJ2-3 and V is TRBV6-4; 7 nucleotides match TRBD1. Per the germline V gene, CDR1 is MRHNA and CDR2 is SNTAGT. This CDR3 has 14 amino acids. Trimming cost V 3 bases and J 6 bases; bases outside gene matches: 6. This CDR3 reads CASSETGAQDTQYF. As DNA, the CDR3 is TGTGCCAGCAGTGAAACAGGGGCTCAGGATACGCAGTATTTT.

This clone showed up just once. The rearrangement uses TRBV7-2 and TRBJ1-2; D is ambiguous. With 5 bases removed from V and 6 bases from J, the gap between germline ends came to 25 bases. This CDR3 region has 17 residues. The germline CDR1 and CDR2 sequences are SGHTA and FQGNSA. The CDR3 DNA is TGTGCCAGCAGCACTCTAGGTGTGCCTCGATTTTACAATGGCTACACCTTC. Translated, it gives CASSTLGVPRFYNGYTF.

The chain has TRBV18 and TRBJ2-5; D ambiguous. The CDR3 length is 16 residues. Trimming cost V 1 base and J 9 bases, with 21 bases left between them. Germline V lookup: CDR1 KGHSH, CDR2 LQKENI. This CDR3 is CASSPLRTGRSSAQYF. The CDR3 nucleotides read TGTGCCAGCTCACCACTGAGGACGGGCAGGTCATCGGCCCAGTACTTC.

The sample holds a few counts of this clone. The V call is TRBV7-3, the J call TRBJ1-2, with 10 bases fitting TRBD1. Germline V gene sequence: CDR1 SGHTA, CDR2 FQGTGA. Trimming at V came to 10 bases and at J to 4 bases, leaving 6 bases not matched to a gene. CDR3 length: 13 residues. The CDR3 region has the DNA TGTGCCACCCGGACAGGGGGACCCTATGGCTACACCTTC. The encoded protein is CATRTGGPYGYTF.

The chain combines TRBV5-4 with TRBJ2-1; TRBD1 is a possible D gene (6 bases). The CDR3 is made up of 13 amino acids. Trimming left V 5 bases short and J 5 bases short, with 11 bases between. Germline V CDR1 and CDR2: SGHNT, YYREEE (reference sequence). The CDR3 DNA reads TGTGCCAGCAGGGGGGCTCGTCACAATGAGCAGTTCTTC. This encodes CASRGARHNEQFF.

CDR3 amino acids: CASSERTGGKDEQYF. For the CDR3, the DNA is TGCGCCAGCAGTGAACGGACAGGGGGCAAGGACGAGCAGTACTTC. This chain links TRBV10-1 with TRBJ2-7, with 11 bases lining up with TRBD1. Trimming cost V 3 bases and J 5 bases; bases outside gene matches: 6. CDR3 length equals 15 residues. Germline V gene sequence: CDR1 WNHNN, CDR2 SYGVQD (reference sequence).

As for this clone: Other DNA sequences of this sample code for an identical CDR3. V usage is TRBV30 and J usage is TRBJ1-5; 8 nucleotides match TRBD1. This CDR3 spans 13 amino acids. The germline CDR1 and CDR2 sequences are GTSNPN and SVGIG (reference sequence). V shed 3 bases, J shed 5 bases, and the junction held 3 bases outside the gene matches. CDR3: CAWRDREDQPQHF. The CDR3 bases are TGTGCCTGGAGGGACAGGGAAGATCAGCCCCAGCATTTT.

This chain joins TRBV3-1 (or the pseudogene TRBV3-2) and TRBJ2-1, with 7 positions matching TRBD1. Germline CDR1 LGHDT, CDR2 YNNKEL (reference sequence). J gave up 9 bases and V 6 bases, and 11 bases lay outside the gene matches. This CDR3 contains 14 residues. The CDR3 here is CASRRILTGTEQFF. The CDR3 bases are TGTGCCAGCAGACGAATACTGACAGGGACTGAGCAGTTCTTC.

V usage is TRBV13 and J usage is TRBJ1-1; D unclear. Germline lookup yields CDR1 PRHDT and CDR2 FYEKMQ (reference sequence). The V and J ends lost 0 bases and 6 bases respectively, with 17 bases between them. CDR3 length: 16 residues. In DNA, the CDR3 is TGTGCCAGCAGCTTAGGCCTGAGCTCGATTGCCCCTGAAGCTTTCTTT. Translating gives CASSLGLSSIAPEAFF.

V is TRBV28 and J is TRBJ2-6, with a possible D match to TRBD2 (7 bases). The germline V gene encodes CDR1 MDHEN and CDR2 SYDVKM. Trimming took off 10 bases at V and 4 bases at J, with 26 bases between the two ends. The CDR3 is 18 residues long. CDR3 sequence: CATWGGPLASGGANVLTF. The CDR3 DNA follows: TGTGCCACCTGGGGGGGCCCTCTTGCTTCAGGAGGGGCCAACGTCCTGACTTTC.

The V call is TRBV24-1, the J call TRBJ2-5, with TRBD2 identical over 7 bases. CDR1 and CDR2 from the germline V gene are KGHDR and SFDVKD. This CDR3 is built from 11 residues. The J segment lost 7 bases and the V segment lost 5 bases, leaving 0 bases of the junction unmatched. This chain's CDR3 is CATSGGGTQYF. DNA of the CDR3: TGTGCCACCAGTGGCGGGGGGACCCAGTACTTC.

About this clone itself: The junction departs from germline at one end; a sequencing error may be responsible. The chain has TRBV30 and TRBJ2-6; maybe TRBD1 (5 bases). CDR3 length equals 16 residues. Germline V lookup: CDR1 GTSNPN, CDR2 SVGIG (reference sequence). The CDR3 DNA reads TGTGCCTGGAGTGGACGGAAACTCTCTGGGGCCAACGTCTTGACTTTC. It encodes CAWSGRKLSGANVLTF.

V gene TRBV5-4 combines with J gene TRBJ2-7, with D unresolved. Deletions cut 1 base from V and 1 base from J, with 9 bases between. The CDR3 runs to 14 residues. CDR1 is SGHNT, CDR2 YYREEE, per germline (reference sequence). CDR3 residues: CASSLTGNSYEQYF. The CDR3 DNA sequence: TGTGCCAGCAGCTTGACGGGTAATTCCTACGAGCAGTACTTC.

The genes are TRBV4-1 and TRBJ2-3; D unclear. Germline values: CDR1 MGHRA, CDR2 YSYEKL. There are 12 residues in the CDR3. The V end was cut by 0 bases, the J end by 10 bases, with 8 bases between. For the CDR3, the DNA is TGCGCCAGCAGCCAAGATGGTGGAGCGCAGTATTTT. This sequence encodes CASSQDGGAQYF.

V is TRBV10-1 and J is TRBJ2-3, with D uncertain. V was cut by 3 bases and J by 4 bases, with 8 bases left in between. This CDR3 is built from 13 residues. Germline V lookup: CDR1 WNHNN, CDR2 SYGVQD (reference sequence). The CDR3 DNA reads TGCGCCAGCAGTGACCCCCAAGCAGATACGCAGTATTTT. Translated, it gives CASSDPQADTQYF.

This chain joins TRBV3-1 (or the pseudogene TRBV3-2) and TRBJ2-1; TRBD2 aligns across 10 bases. The V gene end was trimmed by 1 base and the J gene end by 6 bases; junction bases not matched to a gene: 6. The CDR3 loop spans 16 amino acids. From germline, CDR1 is LGHDT and CDR2 YNNKEL (reference sequence). The CDR3 loop reads CASSQGPAGGLNEQFF. The CDR3 coding sequence is TGTGCCAGCAGCCAAGGGCCAGCGGGAGGGCTCAATGAGCAGTTCTTC.

DNA for the CDR3: TGTGCCAGCAGTACGACAGGAGCTAACTATGGCTACACCTTC. Translated: CASSTTGANYGYTF. The V call is TRBV25-1, the J call TRBJ1-2; D may be TRBD1 (6 bases). CDR3 length: 14 amino acids. The V gene lost 5 bases and the J gene lost 0 bases, with 10 bases spanning the gap. Per the germline V gene, CDR1 is MGHDK and CDR2 is SYGVNS.

This clone has just one count. The chain combines TRBV30 with TRBJ1-5; D gene uncertain. V was trimmed by 3 bases and J by 4 bases, leaving 7 bases between them. Germline V lookup: CDR1 GTSNPN, CDR2 SVGIG (reference sequence). The CDR3 extends over 12 amino acids. The CDR3 nucleotides read TGTGCCTGGAGAAAGGGTAATCAGCCCCAGCATTTT. It specifies CAWRKGNQPQHF.

J is TRBJ1-3 and V is TRBV7-8; D call uncertain. The V gene lost 2 bases and the J gene lost 0 bases, with 8 bases spanning the gap. The V gene's germline CDR1 is SGHVS and CDR2 FQNEAQ. This CDR3 has 15 amino acids. In DNA, the CDR3 is TGTGCCAGCAGCTTAAGTCGAGTCTCTGGAAACACCATATATTTT. Protein product: CASSLSRVSGNTIYF. The whole variable domain, filled in from reference TRBV7-8 and TRBJ1-3, reads GAGVSQSPRYKVAKRGQDVALRCDPISGHVSLFWYQQALGQGPEFLTYFQNEAQLDKSGLPSDRFFAERPEGSVSTLKIQRTQQEDSAVYLCASSLSRVSGNTIYFGEGSWLTVV.

This sequence joins TRBV19 and TRBJ2-1, with D tentatively TRBD1 or TRBD2 (6 bases each). The CDR3 loop spans 15 amino acids. The germline gives CDR1 LNHDA, CDR2 SQIVND (reference sequence). The V end lost 7 bases, the J end lost 7 bases, and 20 bases lay between the germline ends. The CDR3 coding sequence is TGTGCCAGTAAAAGGGGGGCGATCGGAATAAATGAGCAGTTCTTC. Translating gives CASKRGAIGINEQFF.

The chain combines TRBV27 with TRBJ1-2, with a possible D match to TRBD1 (5 bases). CDR3 size: 14 residues. The germline V gene encodes CDR1 MNHEY and CDR2 SMNVEV (reference sequence). The V and J ends lost 2 bases and 0 bases respectively, with 7 bases between them. The CDR3 here is CASSLKGSNYGYTF. The DNA of the CDR3 is TGTGCCAGCAGTTTAAAGGGGTCTAACTATGGCTACACCTTC.

This clone was recorded a few times. The chain couples TRBV4-1 to TRBJ1-1; D might be TRBD1 (5 bases). Germline V CDR1 and CDR2: MGHRA, YSYEKL. V lost 4 bases and J lost 5, with 17 bases in between. The CDR3 sequence is 15 residues long. The CDR3 protein is CASSPMWIGGTEAFF. Here the CDR3 DNA reads TGCGCCAGCAGCCCCATGTGGATTGGGGGAACTGAAGCTTTCTTT.